The 4 T cell receptor beta chains below were found in one sample sequenced in a study of T-cell memory formation after mild COVID-19. MiXCR, applied by TCRdb to the 5' RACE reads, yields one record per CDR3 protein. The sample includes around 300,000 distinct CDR3 sequences, roughly an eighth of them seen just once. The specimen was PBMCs or a T cell subset sorted from them (not recorded which). Receptor source: a man aged 18 to 35 who had mild COVID-19 (a few samples of this study predate the infection). Cell type and time point are not known.

The rearrangement links TRBV30 to TRBJ2-2; D gene ambiguous. The V gene lost 1 base and the J gene lost 6 bases, with 0 bases spanning the gap. The CDR3 has 10 residues. Germline CDR1 is GTSNPN and CDR2 is SVGIG (reference sequence). CDR3 amino acids: CAWSAGELFF. The DNA of the CDR3 is TGTGCCTGGAGTGCCGGGGAGCTGTTTTTT.

This clonotype was observed at least ten times. The chain carries TRBV7-3 and TRBJ2-3, with a weak D call TRBD2 (5 bases). V was clipped by 4 bases and J by 3 bases, with 5 bases between them. Looked up from germline, CDR1 is SGHTA and CDR2 is FQGTGA. The CDR3 totals 12 residues. The CDR3, as DNA: TGTGCCAGCAGCTCGGGGACAGATACGCAGTATTTT. As protein: CASSSGTDTQYF.

The rearrangement uses TRBV7-2 and TRBJ1-1; TRBD1 might be the D (5 bases). This CDR3 has 14 amino acids. The ends were cut back, 3 bases at V and 1 base at J, with 9 bases in the middle. Germline CDR1 SGHTA, CDR2 FQGNSA. This chain's CDR3 is CASSFDRANTEAFF. Written as DNA, the CDR3 is TGTGCCAGCAGCTTCGACAGAGCGAACACTGAAGCTTTCTTT.

The chain joins TRBV2 to TRBJ2-5, with D perhaps matching TRBD1 (6 bases). V shed 1 base and J shed 3 bases, with 15 bases lying between them. This CDR3 contains 16 residues. Germline values: CDR1 SNHLY, CDR2 FYNNEI. CDR3 amino acids: CASSEGPGAGEETQYF. The CDR3 region has the DNA TGTGCCAGCAGTGAAGGACCCGGGGCAGGGGAAGAGACCCAGTACTTC.